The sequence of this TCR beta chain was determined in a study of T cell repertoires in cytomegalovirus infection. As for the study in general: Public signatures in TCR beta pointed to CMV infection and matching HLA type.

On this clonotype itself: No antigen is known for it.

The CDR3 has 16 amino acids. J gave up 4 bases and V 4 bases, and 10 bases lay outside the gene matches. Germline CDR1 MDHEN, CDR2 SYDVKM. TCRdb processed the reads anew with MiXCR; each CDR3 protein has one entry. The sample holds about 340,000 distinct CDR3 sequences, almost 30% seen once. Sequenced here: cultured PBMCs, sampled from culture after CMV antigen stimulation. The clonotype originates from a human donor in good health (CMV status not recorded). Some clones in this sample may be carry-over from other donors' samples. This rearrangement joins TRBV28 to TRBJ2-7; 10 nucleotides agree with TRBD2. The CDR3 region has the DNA TGTGCCAGCAGTTCCCCGAGGACTAGCGGAGATTACGAGCAGTACTTC. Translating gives CASSSPRTSGDYEQYF. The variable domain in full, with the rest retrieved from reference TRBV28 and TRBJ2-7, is DVKVTQSSRYLVKRTGEKVFLECVQDMDHENMFWYRQDPGLGLRLIYFSYDVKMKEKGDIPEGYSVSREKKERFSLILESASTNQTSMYLCASSSPRTSGDYEQYFGPGTRLTVT.